The 15 T cell receptor beta chains presented below share a single source sample, sequenced in a study of T-cell reconstitution after alpha-beta-depleted transplantation in children. Researchers prepared the TCRbeta library using unique molecular identifiers, the study reports. From the PCR reads, TCRdb called clonotypes with MiXCR, one entry per CDR3 protein. The sample includes 5,100 or so distinct CDR3 sequences, about 25% of them seen just once. Sequencing used PBMCs, mostly from graft donor cells, obtained 60 days after TCRalphabeta/CD19-depleted stem cell transplant. These receptors were taken from a male patient aged 2-9 years who had a stem cell transplant for acute lymphoblastic leukemia, so the T cells may come from the graft donor.

Judged by abundance, this clonotype is medium-sized. The chain recombines TRBV7-2 with TRBJ2-7; the D is unclear. Germline CDR1 and CDR2: SGHTA and FQGNSA. The V end lost 5 bases, the J end lost 4 bases, and 15 bases lay between the germline ends. The CDR3 sequence is 14 residues long. As DNA, the CDR3 is TGTGCCAGCAGCCGTAGTGGGATCCAATACGAGCAGTACTTC. The encoded protein is CASSRSGIQYEQYF.

The V and J genes are TRBV2 and TRBJ2-1; 8 nucleotides match TRBD2. This CDR3 has 14 amino acids. V shed 6 bases and J 10 bases; nucleotides not matched to a gene: 11. Germline CDR1 is SNHLY and CDR2 is FYNNEI. This chain's CDR3 is CASRPIAGGLEQFF. CDR3 bases: TGTGCCAGCAGGCCGATCGCGGGGGGTCTAGAGCAGTTCTTC.

This clonotype appeared many times. The CDR3 DNA sequence: TGTGCCAGCAGCCAAGGGGCCTACACAGATACGCAGTATTTT. This gives the protein CASSQGAYTDTQYF. The V call is TRBV4-2, the J call TRBJ2-3, with unresolved D. Trimming removed 1 base at V and 2 bases at J, with 7 bases between. The CDR3 is 14 residues long. CDR1 LGHNA and CDR2 YNFKEQ come from the germline V gene.

This chain links TRBV20-1 with TRBJ2-3; possibly TRBD1 for D (6 bases). The V gene's germline CDR1 is DFQATT and CDR2 SNEGSKA (reference sequence). The CDR3 spans 13 residues. V was clipped by 3 bases and J by 1 base, with 8 bases between them. CDR3 DNA sequence: TGCAGTGCTAGTTGGACAGGCACAGATACGCAGTATTTT. This sequence encodes CSASWTGTDTQYF.

The CDR3 DNA sequence: TGTGCCAGCAGTCTCACAGGGATCGGGGAGCTGTTTTTT. As protein: CASSLTGIGELFF. The V call is TRBV12-3 or TRBV12-4, the J call TRBJ2-2; TRBD1 is a possible D gene (6 bases). V was cut by 5 bases and J by 7 bases, with 11 bases left in between. This CDR3 region has 13 residues.

This clonotype has at least ten counts. The V call is TRBV7-9, the J call TRBJ2-1; 10 bases match TRBD2. Germline loops: CDR1 SEHNR, CDR2 FQNEAQ (reference sequence). V trimming: 7 bases; J trimming: 9 bases; junction bases outside the gene matches: 9. The CDR3 totals 14 residues. The CDR3 bases are TGTGCCAGCAACCTCGGGACTAGCGAAAGTGAGCAGTTCTTC. Translated: CASNLGTSESEQFF. Drawing the rest from reference TRBV7-9 and TRBJ2-1, the complete variable domain is DTGVSQNPRHKITKRGQNVTFRCDPISEHNRLYWYRQTLGQGPEFLTYFQNEAQLEKSRLLSDRFSAERPKGSFSTLEIQRTEQGDSAMYLCASNLGTSESEQFFGPGTRLTVL.

This clonotype was observed at least ten times. V gene TRBV7-9 combines with J gene TRBJ1-1; D ambiguous. The CDR3 contains 14 residues. Germline V gene sequence: CDR1 SEHNR, CDR2 FQNEAQ (reference sequence). Trimming stripped 1 base from V and 0 bases from J, with 6 bases between. CDR3 in amino acids: CASSLGFMNTEAFF. The CDR3 DNA reads as TGTGCCAGCAGCTTAGGTTTTATGAACACTGAAGCTTTCTTT.

This clonotype was found many times. This sequence joins TRBV28 and TRBJ2-1; D unresolved. V was clipped by 6 bases and J by 16 bases, with 31 bases between them. Germline CDR1 is MDHEN and CDR2 is SYDVKM. The CDR3 has 16 amino acids. CDR3 in amino acids: CASSTSLTGWYNELFF. The CDR3 DNA follows: TGTGCCAGCAGCACTTCTCTCACGGGCTGGTACAATGAGCTTTTCTTC.

This chain joins TRBV4-3 and TRBJ2-5, with D perhaps TRBD2 (6 bases). CDR1 LGHNA and CDR2 YSLEER come from the germline V gene. V was pared by 5 bases and J by 5 bases, with 21 bases between. There are 16 residues in the CDR3. The CDR3, as DNA: TGCGCCAGCAGCAGAGCGCTAGCGACCACCGGGGAGACCCAGTACTTC. Residues: CASSRALATTGETQYF.

CDR3 amino acids: CASSLTSGGYNEQFF. The CDR3 nucleotides are TGCGCCAGCAGCTTGACTAGCGGAGGTTACAATGAGCAGTTCTTC. The chain is built from TRBV5-1 and TRBJ2-1; 8 positions match TRBD2. J gave up 4 bases and V 1 base, and 4 bases lay outside the gene matches. This CDR3 has 15 amino acids. Germline CDR1 is SGHRS and CDR2 is YFSETQ. The full variable domain, rest sourced from reference TRBV5-1 and TRBJ2-1, is KAGVTQTPRYLIKTRGQQVTLSCSPISGHRSVSWYQQTPGQGLQFLFEYFSETQRNKGNFPGRFSGRQFSNSRSEMNVSTLELGDSALYLCASSLTSGGYNEQFFGPGTRLTVL.

This clonotype was detected many times. The CDR3 here is CASSLFARVSYEQYF. As DNA, the CDR3 is TGTGCCAGCAGCTTATTCGCCAGAGTCTCCTACGAGCAGTACTTC. The chain combines TRBV7-9 with TRBJ2-7; D gene unclear. CDR1 SEHNR and CDR2 FQNEAQ come from the germline V gene (reference sequence). The CDR3 is 15 residues long. V gave up 2 bases and J gave up 0 bases, with 11 bases separating them. Full variable domain (remainder filled in from reference TRBV7-9 and TRBJ2-7): DTGVSQNPRHKITKRGQNVTFRCDPISEHNRLYWYRQTLGQGPEFLTYFQNEAQLEKSRLLSDRFSAERPKGSFSTLEIQRTEQGDSAMYLCASSLFARVSYEQYFGPGTRLTVT.

By share, this clonotype ranks as medium-sized. The genes are TRBV6-4 and TRBJ2-1, with TRBD2 matching over 7 bases. There are 16 residues in the CDR3. CDR1 and CDR2 (germline): MRHNA, SNTAGT. Trimming removed 0 bases from V and 2 bases from J; junction bases left unmatched: 4. This CDR3 reads CASSDSWGRAYNEQFF. The CDR3, as DNA: TGTGCCAGCAGTGACTCGTGGGGGAGGGCCTACAATGAGCAGTTCTTC.

The rearrangement joins TRBV10-1 to TRBJ2-7, with 7 bases fitting TRBD1. The CDR3 consists of 15 residues. Germline V gene data show CDR1 as WNHNN and CDR2 as SYGVQD (reference sequence). Germline trimming cut 6 bases from V and 3 bases from J; bases unmatched to any gene: 11. The CDR3 DNA is TGCGCCAGCAGGGAGATGGACAGGTCATACTACGAGCAGTACTTC. Residues: CASREMDRSYYEQYF.

Many counts were recorded for this clonotype. The junction departs from the called germline gene at one end, perhaps through a read error. The chain has TRBV5-1 and TRBJ2-7; 12 bases fit TRBD2. The CDR3 spans 16 residues. The germline V gene encodes CDR1 SGHRS and CDR2 YFSETQ. The CDR3 here is CAISLVGLAGGWEQYF. The CDR3 DNA follows: TGCGCCATCAGCTTGGTCGGCCTAGCGGGAGGGTGGGAGCAGTACTTC.

V gene TRBV4-1 combines with J gene TRBJ2-7; TRBD2 agrees at 7 bases. Germline trimming cut 0 bases from V and 2 bases from J; bases unmatched to any gene: 4. CDR3 length: 15 amino acids. Germline loops: CDR1 MGHRA, CDR2 YSYEKL. The CDR3 sequence: CASSQDDGGAYEQYF. CDR3 bases: TGCGCCAGCAGCCAAGATGATGGGGGGGCCTACGAGCAGTACTTC.